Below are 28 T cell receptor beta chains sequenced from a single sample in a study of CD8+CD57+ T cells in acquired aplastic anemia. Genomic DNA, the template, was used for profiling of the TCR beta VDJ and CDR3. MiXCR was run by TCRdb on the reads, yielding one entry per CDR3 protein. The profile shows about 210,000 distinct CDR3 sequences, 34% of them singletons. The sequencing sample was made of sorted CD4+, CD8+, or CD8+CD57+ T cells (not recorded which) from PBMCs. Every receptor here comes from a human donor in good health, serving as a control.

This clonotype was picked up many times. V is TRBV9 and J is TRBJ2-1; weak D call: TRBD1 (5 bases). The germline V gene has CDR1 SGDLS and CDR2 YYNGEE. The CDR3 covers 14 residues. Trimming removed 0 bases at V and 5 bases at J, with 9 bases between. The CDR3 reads CASSVGAGNNEQFF. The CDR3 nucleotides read TGTGCCAGCAGCGTAGGTGCAGGGAACAATGAGCAGTTCTTC.

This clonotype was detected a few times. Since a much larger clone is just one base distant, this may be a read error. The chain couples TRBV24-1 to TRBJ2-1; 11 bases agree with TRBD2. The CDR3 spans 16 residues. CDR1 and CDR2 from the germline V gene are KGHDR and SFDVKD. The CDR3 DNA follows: TGTGCCGCCAGTGATTCCGGGACTAGCGGAAACAATGAGCAGTTCTTC. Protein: CAASDSGTSGNNEQFF.

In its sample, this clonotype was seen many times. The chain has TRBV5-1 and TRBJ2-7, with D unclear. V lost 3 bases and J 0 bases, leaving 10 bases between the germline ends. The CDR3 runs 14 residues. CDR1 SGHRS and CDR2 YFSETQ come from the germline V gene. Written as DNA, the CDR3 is TGCGCCAGCAGCTCCTCGGTGAGCTCCTACGAGCAGTACTTC. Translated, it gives CASSSSVSSYEQYF. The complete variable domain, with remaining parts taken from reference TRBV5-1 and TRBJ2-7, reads KAGVTQTPRYLIKTRGQQVTLSCSPISGHRSVSWYQQTPGQGLQFLFEYFSETQRNKGNFPGRFSGRQFSNSRSEMNVSTLELGDSALYLCASSSSVSSYEQYFGPGTRLTVT.

In DNA form, the CDR3 reads TGTGCCTGGAGTGGAACGACAGTTCAGCCCCAGCATTTT. Translating gives CAWSGTTVQPQHF. This chain joins TRBV30 and TRBJ1-5; a weak D match, TRBD1 (5 bases). There are 13 residues in the CDR3. V lost 1 base and J 6 bases, leaving 10 bases between the germline ends. Germline V gene sequence: CDR1 GTSNPN, CDR2 SVGIG (reference sequence).

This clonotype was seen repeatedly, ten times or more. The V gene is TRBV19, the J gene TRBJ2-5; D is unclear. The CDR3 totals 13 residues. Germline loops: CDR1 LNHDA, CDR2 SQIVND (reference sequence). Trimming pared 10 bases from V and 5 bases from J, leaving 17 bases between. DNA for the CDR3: TGTGCCACCAAGGAGATTAATTTGGAGACCCAGTACTTC. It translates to CATKEINLETQYF.

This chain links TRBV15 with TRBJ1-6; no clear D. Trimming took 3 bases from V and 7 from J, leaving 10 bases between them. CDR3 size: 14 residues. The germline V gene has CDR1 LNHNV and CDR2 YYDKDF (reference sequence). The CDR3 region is CATSSGISNSPLHF. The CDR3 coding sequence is TGTGCCACCAGCAGCGGGATTTCAAATTCACCCCTCCACTTT.

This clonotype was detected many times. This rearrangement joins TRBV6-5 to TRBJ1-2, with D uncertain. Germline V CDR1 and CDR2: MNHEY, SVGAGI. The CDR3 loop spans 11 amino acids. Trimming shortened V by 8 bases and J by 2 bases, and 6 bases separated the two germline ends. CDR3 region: CASGENYGYTF. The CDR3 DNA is TGTGCCAGCGGTGAGAACTATGGCTACACCTTC.

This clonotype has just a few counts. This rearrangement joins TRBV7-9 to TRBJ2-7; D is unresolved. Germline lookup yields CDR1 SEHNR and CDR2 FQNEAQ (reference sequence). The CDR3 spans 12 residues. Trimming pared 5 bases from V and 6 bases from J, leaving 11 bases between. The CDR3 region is CASSSRFSEQYF. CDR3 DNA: TGTGCCAGCAGCAGCCGGTTTAGCGAGCAGTACTTC.

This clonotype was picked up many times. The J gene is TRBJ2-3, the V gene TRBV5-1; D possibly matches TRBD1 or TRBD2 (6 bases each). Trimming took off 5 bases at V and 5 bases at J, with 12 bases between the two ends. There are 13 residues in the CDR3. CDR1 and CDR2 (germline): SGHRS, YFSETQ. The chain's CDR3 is CASRQQGGDTQYF. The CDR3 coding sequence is TGCGCCAGCAGACAACAGGGAGGAGATACGCAGTATTTT.

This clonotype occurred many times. Here the CDR3 reads CATSDPRGAYNEQFF. The CDR3 DNA is TGTGCCACCAGTGATCCACGGGGGGCGTACAATGAGCAGTTCTTC. The rearrangement uses TRBV24-1 and TRBJ2-1, with a possible D match to TRBD2 (7 bases). Germline CDR1 reads KGHDR; CDR2 reads SFDVKD. V was pared by 3 bases and J by 4 bases, with 12 bases between. CDR3 length: 15 amino acids.

CDR3 nucleotide sequence: TGTGCCAGCAGTAAAAACGGTAGGGACACTGAAGCTTTCTTT. Translation gives CASSKNGRDTEAFF. The gene calls are TRBV6-1 and TRBJ1-1; D call uncertain. Germline V CDR1 and CDR2: MNHNS, SASEGT. The CDR3 contains 14 residues. V gave up 5 bases and J gave up 3 bases, with 13 bases separating them.

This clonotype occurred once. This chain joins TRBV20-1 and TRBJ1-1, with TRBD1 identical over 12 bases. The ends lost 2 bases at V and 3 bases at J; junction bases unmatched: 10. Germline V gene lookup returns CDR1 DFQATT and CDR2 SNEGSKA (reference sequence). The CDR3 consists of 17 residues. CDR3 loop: CSARITGTGGWDTEAFF. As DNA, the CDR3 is TGCAGTGCTAGAATTACCGGGACAGGGGGCTGGGACACTGAAGCTTTCTTT.

CDR3 region: CASSGTGRRGYTF. The DNA for the CDR3 is TGTGCCAGCAGCGGGACAGGGAGGAGAGGCTACACCTTC. V usage is TRBV2 and J usage is TRBJ1-2; TRBD1 matches at 9 bases. The V segment lost 6 bases and the J segment 8 bases; nucleotides outside the gene matches: 7. Germline values: CDR1 SNHLY, CDR2 FYNNEI. This CDR3 region has 13 residues.

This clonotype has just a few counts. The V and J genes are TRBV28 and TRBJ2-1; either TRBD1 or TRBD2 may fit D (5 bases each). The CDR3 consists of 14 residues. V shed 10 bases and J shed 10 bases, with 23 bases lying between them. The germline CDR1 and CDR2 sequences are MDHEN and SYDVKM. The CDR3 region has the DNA TGTGCCACCACCCCCGGGACCGCCGGGTTGGAGCAGTTCTTC. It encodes CATTPGTAGLEQFF.

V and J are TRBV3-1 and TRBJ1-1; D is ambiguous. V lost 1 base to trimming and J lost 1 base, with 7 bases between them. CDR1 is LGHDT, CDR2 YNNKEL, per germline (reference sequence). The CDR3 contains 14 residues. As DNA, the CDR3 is TGTGCCAGCAGCCAAGGTTTATCGAACACTGAAGCTTTCTTT. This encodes CASSQGLSNTEAFF.

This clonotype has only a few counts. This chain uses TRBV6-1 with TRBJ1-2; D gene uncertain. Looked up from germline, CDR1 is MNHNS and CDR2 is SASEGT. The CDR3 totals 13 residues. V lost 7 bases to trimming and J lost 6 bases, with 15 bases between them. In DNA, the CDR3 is TGTGCCAGCACCCCCCGAGGTGAAAATGGCTACACCTTC. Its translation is CASTPRGENGYTF.

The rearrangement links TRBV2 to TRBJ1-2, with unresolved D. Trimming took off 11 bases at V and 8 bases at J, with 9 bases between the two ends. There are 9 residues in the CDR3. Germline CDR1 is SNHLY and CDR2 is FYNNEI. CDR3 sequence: CAGRGGYTF. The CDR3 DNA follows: TGTGCCGGCCGTGGGGGCTACACCTTC.

The CDR3 reads CSALQGYTF. DNA for the CDR3: TGCAGTGCGCTACAAGGCTACACCTTC. The chain recombines TRBV20-1 with TRBJ1-2; D is unresolved. Germline loops: CDR1 DFQATT, CDR2 SNEGSKA (reference sequence). The CDR3 runs to 9 residues. V lost 6 bases to trimming and J lost 8 bases, with 7 bases between them.

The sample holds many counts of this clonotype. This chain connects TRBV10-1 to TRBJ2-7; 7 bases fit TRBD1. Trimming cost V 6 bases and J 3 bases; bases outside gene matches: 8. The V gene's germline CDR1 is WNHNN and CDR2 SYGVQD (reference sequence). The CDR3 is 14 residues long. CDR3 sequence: CASSPSGGDYEQYF. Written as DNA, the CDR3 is TGCGCCAGCAGCCCCTCAGGGGGTGACTACGAGCAGTACTTC.

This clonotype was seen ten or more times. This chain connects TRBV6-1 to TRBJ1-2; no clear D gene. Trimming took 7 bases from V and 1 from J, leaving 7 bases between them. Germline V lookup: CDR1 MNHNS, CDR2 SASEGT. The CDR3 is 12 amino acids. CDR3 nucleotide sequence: TGTGCCAGCACAAGGAATAACTATGGCTACACCTTC. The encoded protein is CASTRNNYGYTF.

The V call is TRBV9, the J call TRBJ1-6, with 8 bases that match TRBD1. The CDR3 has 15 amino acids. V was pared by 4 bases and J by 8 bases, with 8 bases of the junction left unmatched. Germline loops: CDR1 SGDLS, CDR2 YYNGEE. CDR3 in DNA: TGTGCCAGCAGCATCGGACAGGGAATTGATTCACCCCTCCACTTT. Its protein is CASSIGQGIDSPLHF.

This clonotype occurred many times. In DNA form, the CDR3 reads TGTGCCAGCAGCCAGGGGGGTCGACGCTTGGACGAGCAGTACTTC. Its translation is CASSQGGRRLDEQYF. V and J are TRBV7-2 and TRBJ2-7; perhaps TRBD1 as D (7 bases). The V end lost 5 bases, the J end lost 5 bases, and 19 bases lay between the germline ends. This CDR3 is built from 15 residues. CDR1 is SGHTA, CDR2 FQGNSA, per germline.

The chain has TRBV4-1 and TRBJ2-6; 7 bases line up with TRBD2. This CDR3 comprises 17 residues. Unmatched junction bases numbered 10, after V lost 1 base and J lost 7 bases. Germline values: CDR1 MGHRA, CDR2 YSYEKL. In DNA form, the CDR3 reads TGCGCCAGCAGCCAAGGATCGAGGCGGGACTACGCCAACGTCCTGACTTTC. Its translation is CASSQGSRRDYANVLTF.

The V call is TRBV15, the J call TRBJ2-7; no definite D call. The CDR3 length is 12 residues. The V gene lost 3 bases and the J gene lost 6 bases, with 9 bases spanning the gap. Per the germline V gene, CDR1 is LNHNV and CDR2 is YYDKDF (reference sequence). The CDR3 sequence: CATSRVTGEQYF. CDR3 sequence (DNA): TGTGCCACCAGCAGGGTAACCGGCGAGCAGTACTTC.

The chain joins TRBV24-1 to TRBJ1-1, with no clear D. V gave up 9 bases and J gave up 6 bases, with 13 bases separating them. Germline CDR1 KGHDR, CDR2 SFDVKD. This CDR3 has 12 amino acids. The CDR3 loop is CATHSRIPEAFF. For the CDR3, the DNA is TGTGCCACCCATTCAAGGATCCCTGAAGCTTTCTTT.

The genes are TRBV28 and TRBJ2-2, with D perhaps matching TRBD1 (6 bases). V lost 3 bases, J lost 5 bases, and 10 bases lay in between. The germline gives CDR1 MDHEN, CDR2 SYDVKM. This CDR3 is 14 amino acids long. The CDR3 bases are TGTGCCAGCAGTTTCTCTACAGGGACCGGGGAGCTGTTTTTT. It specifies CASSFSTGTGELFF. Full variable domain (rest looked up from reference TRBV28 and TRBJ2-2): DVKVTQSSRYLVKRTGEKVFLECVQDMDHENMFWYRQDPGLGLRLIYFSYDVKMKEKGDIPEGYSVSREKKERFSLILESASTNQTSMYLCASSFSTGTGELFFGEGSRLTVL.

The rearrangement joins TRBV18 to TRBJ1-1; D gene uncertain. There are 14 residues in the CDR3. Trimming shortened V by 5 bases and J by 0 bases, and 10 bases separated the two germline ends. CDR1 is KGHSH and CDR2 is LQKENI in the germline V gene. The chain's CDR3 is CASSSDSLNTEAFF. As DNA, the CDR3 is TGTGCCAGCTCATCCGACTCTCTGAACACTGAAGCTTTCTTT. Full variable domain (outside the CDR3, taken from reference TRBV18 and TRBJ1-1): NAGVMQNPRHLVRRRGQEARLRCSPMKGHSHVYWYRQLPEEGLKFMVYLQKENIIDESGMPKERFSAEFPKEGPSILRIQQVVRGDSAAYFCASSSDSLNTEAFFGQGTRLTVV.

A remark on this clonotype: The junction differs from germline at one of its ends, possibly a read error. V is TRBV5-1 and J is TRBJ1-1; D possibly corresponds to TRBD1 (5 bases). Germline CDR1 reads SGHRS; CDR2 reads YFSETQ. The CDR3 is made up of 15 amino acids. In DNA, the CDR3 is TGCGCCGGCAGCTTGGATCGGGGGTTGAACACTGAAGCTTTCTTT. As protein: CAGSLDRGLNTEAFF. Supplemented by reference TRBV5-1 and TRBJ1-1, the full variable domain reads KAGVTQTPRYLIKTRGQQVTLSCSPISGHRSVSWYQQTPGQGLQFLFEYFSETQRNKGNFPGRFSGRQFSNSRSEMNVSTLELGDSALYLCAGSLDRGLNTEAFFGQGTRLTVV.